These 28 T cell receptor beta chains were all obtained from the same sample, sequenced in a study of T-cell memory formation after mild COVID-19. Each CDR3 protein gets one entry after TCRdb re-called the 5' RACE reads with MiXCR. The sample lists around 140,000 distinct CDR3 sequences; under 30% were seen once. The source material was PBMCs or a T cell subset sorted from them (not recorded which). These receptors all come from an adult woman who had mild COVID-19 (a few samples of this study predate the infection). Cell type and time point are not known.

This clonotype appeared a few times. This sequence joins TRBV24-1 and TRBJ1-1, with unresolved D. Trimming took 3 bases from V and 5 from J, leaving 9 bases between them. Germline values: CDR1 KGHDR, CDR2 SFDVKD. This CDR3 comprises 13 residues. The DNA for the CDR3 is TGTGCCACCAGTGATACCCAACGGACTGAAGCTTTCTTT. Its translation is CATSDTQRTEAFF.

The table lists this clonotype with a few counts. V gene TRBV7-8 combines with J gene TRBJ2-1, with TRBD2 matching 12 bases. This CDR3 has 17 residues. The V segment lost 1 base and the J segment 7 bases; nucleotides outside the gene matches: 8. The V gene's germline CDR1 is SGHVS and CDR2 FQNEAQ. Here the CDR3 DNA reads TGTGCCAGCAGCTTAGGTATCCGACTAGCGGGAGAGAATGAGCAGTTCTTC. Residues: CASSLGIRLAGENEQFF.

J is TRBJ2-2 and V is TRBV9; D is uncertain. Deletions cut 0 bases from V and 6 bases from J, with 3 bases between. The germline CDR1 and CDR2 sequences are SGDLS and YYNGEE. This CDR3 is 12 amino acids long. CDR3 in DNA: TGTGCCAGCAGCGTAGTTGCCGGGGAGCTGTTTTTT. It specifies CASSVVAGELFF.

A single count supports this clonotype. This chain joins TRBV7-9 and TRBJ2-5; 9 positions match TRBD2. Trimming removed 5 bases from V and 0 bases from J; junction bases left unmatched: 4. The CDR3 is made up of 15 amino acids. CDR1 SEHNR and CDR2 FQNEAQ come from the germline V gene (reference sequence). CDR3 DNA sequence: TGTGCCAGCAGCCATCTAGCGGGGAACCAAGAGACCCAGTACTTC. Residues: CASSHLAGNQETQYF.

This clonotype was seen only a few times. The genes are TRBV7-2 and TRBJ2-3; D might be TRBD1 (5 bases). The CDR3 is made up of 12 amino acids. Trimming pared 5 bases from V and 10 bases from J, leaving 13 bases between. The V gene's germline CDR1 is SGHTA and CDR2 FQGNSA. As DNA, the CDR3 is TGTGCCAGCAGCCGCGGACAAGTACCGCAGTATTTT. Amino acids: CASSRGQVPQYF.

The rearrangement joins TRBV29-1 to TRBJ1-2, with 10 bases lining up with TRBD1. The CDR3 length is 12 residues. Trimming cost V 3 bases and J 13 bases; bases outside gene matches: 8. CDR1 SQVTM and CDR2 ANQGSEA come from the germline V gene. The CDR3 region is CSVDGTGEAGTF. The CDR3 bases are TGCAGCGTTGACGGGACAGGGGAAGCTGGCACCTTC.

This CDR3 is CASSAPGLAGGRPDTQYF. CDR3 nucleotide sequence: TGTGCCAGCAGCGCCCCGGGACTAGCGGGAGGGCGCCCAGATACGCAGTATTTT. This chain connects TRBV7-9 to TRBJ2-3, with 16 nucleotides matching TRBD2. Trimming removed 5 bases from V and 4 bases from J; junction bases left unmatched: 9. Germline lookup yields CDR1 SEHNR and CDR2 FQNEAQ (reference sequence). The CDR3 loop spans 18 amino acids.

The rearrangement uses TRBV7-9 and TRBJ1-6; D is possibly TRBD1 (6 bases). V lost 2 bases, J lost 9 bases, and 14 bases lay in between. The length of the CDR3 is 15 residues. Per the germline V gene, CDR1 is SEHNR and CDR2 is FQNEAQ (reference sequence). The CDR3 DNA follows: TGTGCCAGCAGCTTACCTGGGGGCGTCGGTTCACCCCTCCACTTT. Amino acids: CASSLPGGVGSPLHF.

The V call is TRBV29-1, the J call TRBJ1-2, with D possibly matching TRBD1 (6 bases). Germline CDR1 is SQVTM and CDR2 is ANQGSEA. Trimming pared 4 bases from V and 3 bases from J, leaving 12 bases between. The CDR3 consists of 13 residues. The CDR3 nucleotides read TGCAGCGTTGGGTACAGGGAAGACTATGGCTACACCTTC. This translates into CSVGYREDYGYTF.

CDR3 loop: CSAETGYYGYTF. CDR3 DNA sequence: TGCAGTGCTGAGACAGGATACTATGGCTACACCTTC. The rearrangement uses TRBV20-1 and TRBJ1-2, with D perhaps matching TRBD1 (6 bases). V was shortened by 5 bases and J by 3 bases, with 10 bases between the two germline ends. Germline V gene lookup returns CDR1 DFQATT and CDR2 SNEGSKA (reference sequence). The length of the CDR3 is 12 residues.

This clonotype was picked up one time. CDR3 in amino acids: CASSKGQNEQFF. The CDR3 nucleotides are TGTGCCAGCAGCAAGGGACAGAATGAGCAGTTCTTC. This chain connects TRBV7-9 to TRBJ2-1; 7 bases are shared with TRBD1. Per the germline V gene, CDR1 is SEHNR and CDR2 is FQNEAQ (reference sequence). V lost 5 bases to trimming and J lost 7 bases; unmatched junction nucleotides: 2. The CDR3 spans 12 residues.

This rearrangement joins TRBV7-6 to TRBJ2-7, with unresolved D. V was trimmed by 2 bases and J by 3 bases, leaving 14 bases between them. From germline, CDR1 is SGHVS and CDR2 FNYEAQ. The CDR3 spans 15 residues. CDR3 in amino acids: CASSLRAERIYEQYF. CDR3 DNA: TGTGCCAGCAGCTTACGCGCGGAGCGAATCTACGAGCAGTACTTC. Full variable domain (remainder filled in from reference TRBV7-6 and TRBJ2-7): GAGVSQSPRYKVTKRGQDVALRCDPISGHVSLYWYRQALGQGPEFLTYFNYEAQQDKSGLPNDRFSAERPEGSISTLTIQRTEQRDSAMYRCASSLRAERIYEQYFGPGTRLTVT.

In this sample, this clonotype turned up once. The V call is TRBV3-1, the J call TRBJ2-1; D not certain. CDR1 LGHDT and CDR2 YNNKEL come from the germline V gene (reference sequence). Trimming pared 4 bases from V and 4 bases from J, leaving 14 bases between. This CDR3 is 15 amino acids long. The CDR3 loop is CASSPLGAWYNEQFF. The CDR3 nucleotides read TGTGCCAGCAGCCCCCTTGGTGCTTGGTACAATGAGCAGTTCTTC.

In this sample, this clonotype turned up a few times. The rearrangement uses TRBV4-1 and TRBJ2-5; D possibly matches TRBD1 or TRBD2 (5 bases each). This CDR3 has 17 amino acids. Looked up from germline, CDR1 is MGHRA and CDR2 is YSYEKL. The V and J ends lost 4 bases and 2 bases respectively, with 20 bases between them. Here the CDR3 DNA reads TGCGCCAGCAGCCCGTGGGGGAGAGGAGGTGGGCAAGAGACCCAGTACTTC. This codes for CASSPWGRGGGQETQYF.

This clonotype turned up a few times. V is TRBV5-4 and J is TRBJ2-7; D is perhaps TRBD1 (6 bases). The CDR3 contains 16 residues. Between the trimmed V and J ends, which lost 4 bases and 3 bases, there was a span of 20 bases. Germline V gives CDR1 SGHNT, CDR2 YYREEE (reference sequence). DNA for the CDR3: TGTGCCAGCAGCCCGGAAGTAGGGACACGTAACTACGAGCAGTACTTC. Its translation: CASSPEVGTRNYEQYF.

The V and J genes are TRBV5-1 and TRBJ2-7; 13 bases map to TRBD2. Trimming at V came to 4 bases and at J to 2 bases, leaving 6 bases not matched to a gene. The CDR3 covers 16 residues. Germline V lookup: CDR1 SGHRS, CDR2 YFSETQ. The CDR3 region has the DNA TGCGCCAGCAGCCCCCGGACTAGCGGGAGCGCCTACGAGCAGTACTTC. Protein: CASSPRTSGSAYEQYF.

This clonotype came up a few times. The chain carries TRBV9 and TRBJ2-2; D assignment may be TRBD1 or TRBD2 (5 bases each). CDR3 length: 14 amino acids. CDR1 SGDLS and CDR2 YYNGEE come from the germline V gene. Trimming cost V 6 bases and J 0 bases, with 9 bases left between them. DNA of the CDR3: TGTGCCAGCACACCGGGGCCGAACACCGGGGAGCTGTTTTTT. Translated, it gives CASTPGPNTGELFF.

The chain uses TRBV27 and TRBJ2-6, with D perhaps matching TRBD2 (5 bases). CDR3 length equals 16 residues. V shed 2 bases and J shed 4 bases, with 12 bases lying between them. Germline V gene sequence: CDR1 MNHEY, CDR2 SMNVEV (reference sequence). The CDR3: CASSLKVPGGANVLTF. The CDR3 DNA reads TGTGCCAGCAGTTTAAAGGTCCCGGGAGGGGCCAACGTCCTGACTTTC. The full variable domain, its missing parts supplied by reference TRBV27 and TRBJ2-6, is EAQVTQNPRYLITVTGKKLTVTCSQNMNHEYMSWYRQDPGLGLRQIYYSMNVEVTDKGDVPEGYKVSRKEKRNFPLILESPSPNQTSLYFCASSLKVPGGANVLTFGAGSRLTVL.

As DNA, the CDR3 is TGTGCCAGCAGCCGAACAGGAGACACCGGGGAGCTGTTTTTT. Its protein product is CASSRTGDTGELFF. The genes are TRBV6-2 or TRBV6-3 and TRBJ2-2, with D possibly TRBD1 on 5 matching bases. The CDR3 loop spans 14 amino acids. Germline assignment: CDR1 MNHEY and CDR2 SVGEGT. The V end was cut by 6 bases, the J end by 3 bases, with 11 bases between.

At least ten counts were recorded for this clonotype. This chain uses TRBV5-1 with TRBJ2-3; 12 bases agree with TRBD2. The CDR3 contains 17 residues. The V segment lost 3 bases and the J segment 7 bases; nucleotides outside the gene matches: 12. Germline CDR1 SGHRS, CDR2 YFSETQ. The CDR3 coding sequence is TGCGCCAGCAGCTGGGAATCGACTAGCGGGAGAGGCCATACGCAGTATTTT. Its protein is CASSWESTSGRGHTQYF.

V gene TRBV2 combines with J gene TRBJ2-5, with D perhaps TRBD1 (6 bases). Germline V gene data show CDR1 as SNHLY and CDR2 as FYNNEI. CDR3 length: 16 residues. V was pared by 7 bases and J by 5 bases, with 23 bases between. The DNA of the CDR3 is TGTGCCAGCATGAGCCGGGACACCCTTAAGATGGAGACCCAGTACTTC. Protein sequence: CASMSRDTLKMETQYF. The full variable domain, completed using reference TRBV2 and TRBJ2-5, is EPEVTQTPSHQVTQMGQEVILRCVPISNHLYFYWYRQILGQKVEFLVSFYNNEISEKSEIFDDQFSVERPDGSNFTLKIRSTKLEDSAMYFCASMSRDTLKMETQYFGPGTRLLVL.

This clonotype appeared a few times. The V call is TRBV12-3 or TRBV12-4, the J call TRBJ2-3; D tentatively fits TRBD1 or TRBD2 (5 bases each). This CDR3 is 13 amino acids long. V gave up 3 bases and J gave up 3 bases, with 7 bases separating them. CDR3 in DNA: TGTGCCAGCAGTTTGGGGGTTACAGATACGCAGTATTTT. Its translation is CASSLGVTDTQYF.

This clonotype was found a few times. V gene TRBV11-1 combines with J gene TRBJ2-3; 16 nucleotides line up with TRBD2. The germline V gene encodes CDR1 SGHAT and CDR2 FQDESV (reference sequence). After removal of 4 bases from V and 5 bases from J, the junction contained 6 bases not matched to a gene. This CDR3 has 17 residues. The CDR3 nucleotides read TGTGCCAGCAGCTCCGGGACTAGCGGGAGGGCCGTAGATACGCAGTATTTT. Its protein product is CASSSGTSGRAVDTQYF.

This clonotype has only a few counts. The gene calls are TRBV12-5 and TRBJ2-7; weak D call: TRBD1 (5 bases). The germline gives CDR1 LGHNT, CDR2 FRNRAP. With 1 base removed from V and 2 bases from J, the gap between germline ends came to 6 bases. This CDR3 spans 13 amino acids. CDR3 DNA sequence: TGTGCTAGTGGTTTGGCGACAGCCTACGAGCAGTACTTC. Encoded protein: CASGLATAYEQYF.

This sequence joins TRBV29-1 and TRBJ2-7, with D perhaps given as TRBD1 or TRBD2 (6 bases each). V shed 7 bases and J shed 3 bases, with 16 bases lying between them. CDR3 size: 13 residues. Germline lookup yields CDR1 SQVTM and CDR2 ANQGSEA. CDR3 DNA: TGCAGCGCCCTGGCACAGGGAGGCTACGAGCAGTACTTC. Protein sequence: CSALAQGGYEQYF.

The V call is TRBV7-9, the J call TRBJ2-7; D uncertain. The CDR3 is made up of 15 amino acids. V shed 5 bases and J shed 1 base, with 15 bases lying between them. The V gene's germline CDR1 is SEHNR and CDR2 FQNEAQ (reference sequence). CDR3 loop: CASSQVEIGSYEQYF. The CDR3 bases are TGTGCCAGCAGCCAGGTCGAGATCGGATCCTACGAGCAGTACTTC. The complete variable domain, with remaining parts taken from reference TRBV7-9 and TRBJ2-7, reads DTGVSQNPRHKITKRGQNVTFRCDPISEHNRLYWYRQTLGQGPEFLTYFQNEAQLEKSRLLSDRFSAERPKGSFSTLEIQRTEQGDSAMYLCASSQVEIGSYEQYFGPGTRLTVT.

J is TRBJ1-1 and V is TRBV29-1; D call uncertain. Germline-derived CDR1 and CDR2 are SQVTM and ANQGSEA. Trimming took 3 bases from V and 4 from J, leaving 6 bases between them. The CDR3 is 11 residues long. DNA of the CDR3: TGCAGCGTTGATATAGTCACTGAAGCTTTCTTT. Translation: CSVDIVTEAFF.

The V and J genes are TRBV4-1 and TRBJ1-2; 7 nucleotides line up with TRBD1. This CDR3 is 14 amino acids long. Germline V gene data show CDR1 as MGHRA and CDR2 as YSYEKL. Trimming at V came to 4 bases and at J to 8 bases, leaving 10 bases not matched to a gene. The CDR3 region is CASSPTDRDMGYTF. CDR3 sequence (DNA): TGCGCCAGCAGCCCAACCGACAGGGATATGGGCTACACCTTC.